The 4 T cell receptor beta chains reported below all come from one sample, sequenced in a study of blood T cells in healthy people across ages. Through a sample-barcoded 5' primer and a J-beta primer mix, a second PCR was run for roughly 6 to 12 cycles. Each CDR3 protein is one row after TCRdb ran MiXCR on the 5' RACE reads. The sample lists some 710,000 distinct CDR3 sequences; 35% to 50% were seen once. What was sequenced was blood. The receptor source for this set is a man older than 75 in good health.

V gene TRBV6-1 combines with J gene TRBJ2-7; TRBD2 agrees at 8 bases. Germline V gene sequence: CDR1 MNHNS, CDR2 SASEGT. The CDR3 extends over 14 amino acids. V gave up 8 bases and J gave up 6 bases; unmatched junction bases: 12. CDR3 region: CASSRREEVCEQYF. For the CDR3, the DNA is TGTGCCAGCTCGCGGCGGGAGGAAGTTTGCGAGCAGTACTTC.

The sample holds a few counts of this clonotype. The CDR3, as DNA: TGCGCCAGCAGTTTCACCCCCCCGCCAGAGACCCAGTACTTC. Translating gives CASSFTPPPETQYF. The chain recombines TRBV5-1 with TRBJ2-5; D call uncertain. The CDR3 is 14 amino acids. Per the germline V gene, CDR1 is SGHRS and CDR2 is YFSETQ. V lost 5 bases, J lost 4 bases, and 15 bases lay in between.

Concerning this clonotype itself: Being one base from a much bigger clone, this may be a read error. V usage is TRBV12-3 or TRBV12-4 and J usage is TRBJ2-1, with 8 positions matching TRBD1. The CDR3 is 13 residues long. Trimming cost V 5 bases and J 13 bases; bases outside gene matches: 10. The CDR3 bases are TGTGCCAGCAGTCCCAAGACAGGGGAGACCCAGTTCTTC. This encodes CASSPKTGETQFF.

The gene calls are TRBV20-1 and TRBJ1-2; D not resolved. The germline gives CDR1 DFQATT, CDR2 SNEGSKA (reference sequence). Trimming cost V 2 bases and J 6 bases, with 16 bases left between them. The CDR3 has 14 amino acids. For the CDR3, the DNA is TGCAGTGCTAGAAGGACGGGATTGTATGATGGCTACACCTTC. Translating gives CSARRTGLYDGYTF.